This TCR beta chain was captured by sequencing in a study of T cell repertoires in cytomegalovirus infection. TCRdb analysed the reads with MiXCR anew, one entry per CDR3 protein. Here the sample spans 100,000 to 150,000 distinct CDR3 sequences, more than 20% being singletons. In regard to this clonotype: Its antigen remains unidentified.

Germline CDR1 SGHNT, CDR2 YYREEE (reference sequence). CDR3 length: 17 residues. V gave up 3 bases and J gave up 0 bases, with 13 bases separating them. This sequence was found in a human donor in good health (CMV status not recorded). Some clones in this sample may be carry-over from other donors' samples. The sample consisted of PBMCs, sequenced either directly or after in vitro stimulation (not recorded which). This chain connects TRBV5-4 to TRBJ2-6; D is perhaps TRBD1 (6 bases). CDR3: CASSSGQIRSGANVLTF. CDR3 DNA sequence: TGTGCCAGCAGCTCAGGACAGATCCGCTCTGGGGCCAACGTCCTGACTTTC.